These T cell receptor beta chains were read from a single sample in a study of cytomegalovirus exposure and HLA in healthy donors. Clones were sequenced by immunoSEQ multiplex PCR, and TCRdb holds only the in-frame ones, with some missing. The table has approximately 170,000 clones, about four fifths seen once. Sequenced sample: PBMCs. Every receptor here comes from a man aged 30 to 45 in good health and CMV-seropositive. Both conserved end residues are part of each CDR3. D genes are given only for firm matches. A clone size is listed for some rows: how often the clone was seen (once, few, many), or a class if it is expanded.

size: -; J: TRBJ1-5; V: TRBV4-1; D: TRBD1; CDR3: CASSQSPTGSYQPQHF; DNA: TGCGCCAGCAGCCAAAGCCCGACAGGGAGCTATCAGCCCCAGCATTTT
size: -; J: TRBJ1-1; V: TRBV7-2; D: TRBD1; CDR3: CASSLKGANTEAFF; DNA: TGTGCCAGCAGCTTAAAGGGGGCGAACACTGAAGCTTTCTTT
size: -; J: TRBJ2-1; V: TRBV2; D: TRBD1; CDR3: CASLLDRGNEQFF; DNA: TGTGCCAGCCTCCTTGACAGGGGGAATGAGCAGTTCTTC
size: -; J: TRBJ1-1; V: TRBV6-1; D: -; CDR3: CASTPTEGHAAFF; DNA: TGTGCCAGCACCCCGACGGAGGGCCATGCAGCTTTCTTT
size: -; J: TRBJ2-5; V: TRBV7-2; D: TRBD1; CDR3: CASSLTGGQETQYF; DNA: TGTGCCAGCAGCTTGACAGGGGGCCAAGAGACCCAGTACTTC
size: -; J: TRBJ1-5; V: TRBV30; D: -; CDR3: CAWSVGRGPPYSNQPQHF; DNA: TGTGCCTGGAGTGTAGGGCGGGGCCCTCCATATAGCAATCAGCCCCAGCATTTT
size: -; J: TRBJ2-1; V: TRBV7-3; D: TRBD2; CDR3: CASSKGTGGSSYNEQFF; DNA: TGTGCCAGCAGCAAAGGGACGGGGGGGAGCTCCTACAATGAGCAGTTCTTC
size: few; J: TRBJ2-2; V: TRBV16; D: -; CDR3: CASSQSGTVTNTGELFF; DNA: TGTGCCAGCAGCCAATCGGGTACAGTAACGAACACCGGGGAGCTGTTTTTT
size: -; J: TRBJ2-7; V: TRBV4-2; D: TRBD1; CDR3: CASSQGTGIYEQYF; DNA: TGTGCCAGCAGCCAGGGGACAGGGATCTACGAGCAGTACTTC
size: -; J: TRBJ1-1; V: TRBV18; D: TRBD1; CDR3: CASSLLTGVDTEAFF; DNA: TGTGCCAGCTCACTGTTGACAGGGGTGGACACTGAAGCTTTCTTT
size: -; J: TRBJ1-1; V: TRBV6-1; D: -; CDR3: CASSEGGSPNTEAFF; DNA: TGTGCCAGCAGTGAAGGGGGCAGCCCGAACACTGAAGCTTTCTTT
size: -; J: TRBJ2-2; V: TRBV6-1; D: -; CDR3: CASSEARPGYGELFF; DNA: TGTGCCAGCAGTGAAGCACGGCCAGGTTACGGGGAGCTGTTTTTT
size: -; J: TRBJ1-3; V: TRBV10-3; D: -; CDR3: CAIRGSGNTIYF; DNA: TGTGCCATCAGGGGCAGTGGAAACACCATATATTTT
size: -; J: TRBJ2-5; V: TRBV7-9; D: TRBD2; CDR3: CASRTTGGAGETQYF; DNA: TGTGCCAGCCGCACAACGGGGGGGGCAGGGGAGACCCAGTACTTC
size: few; J: TRBJ2-7; V: TRBV7-9; D: TRBD1; CDR3: CASSSRTGTVGYEQYF; DNA: TGTGCCAGCAGCTCCAGGACCGGGACAGTGGGATACGAGCAGTACTTC
size: -; J: TRBJ2-3; V: TRBV27; D: -; CDR3: CASSGSGRPSGTDTQYF; DNA: TGTGCCAGCAGTGGGTCAGGCAGGCCCTCCGGCACAGATACGCAGTATTTT
size: -; J: TRBJ1-2; V: TRBV5-6; D: -; CDR3: CASSLRLGAGGYTF; DNA: TGTGCCAGCAGCCTGCGTCTGGGGGCTGGAGGCTACACCTTC
size: -; J: TRBJ2-1; V: TRBV4-1; D: TRBD2; CDR3: CASSKEAGGPNEQFF; DNA: TGCGCCAGCAGCAAGGAGGCGGGGGGGCCCAATGAGCAGTTCTTC
size: -; J: TRBJ1-6; V: TRBV27; D: -; CDR3: CASTPWAVALHF; DNA: TGTGCCAGCACTCCCTGGGCAGTGGCCCTCCACTTT
size: -; J: TRBJ2-7; V: TRBV7-6; D: TRBD2; CDR3: CASSPVTRASGRSYEQYF; DNA: TGTGCCAGCAGCCCGGTGACTAGGGCTAGCGGGAGATCCTACGAGCAGTACTTC
size: -; J: TRBJ2-3; V: TRBV6-6; D: -; CDR3: CASQGGSDTQYF; DNA: TGTGCCAGCCAGGGAGGCTCAGATACGCAGTATTTT
size: -; J: TRBJ2-7; V: TRBV6-5; D: -; CDR3: CASSYSGDSYEQYF; DNA: TGTGCCAGCAGTTACTCCGGGGACTCCTACGAGCAGTACTTC
size: -; J: TRBJ2-1; V: TRBV5-1; D: -; CDR3: CASSRLLQDEQFF; DNA: TGCGCCAGCAGTAGACTACTTCAGGATGAGCAGTTCTTC
size: -; J: TRBJ1-5; V: TRBV19; D: TRBD1; CDR3: CASRPTGGGQPQHF; DNA: TGTGCCAGTAGGCCAACAGGGGGAGGACAGCCCCAGCATTTT
size: -; J: TRBJ2-1; V: TRBV11-2; D: -; CDR3: CASSLAPDYRGGNEQFF; DNA: TGTGCCAGCAGCTTAGCCCCGGACTACCGAGGTGGTAATGAGCAGTTCTTC
size: -; J: TRBJ1-1; V: TRBV6-6; D: TRBD1; CDR3: CASSRTGAGTEAFF; DNA: TGTGCCAGCAGCAGGACAGGGGCCGGCACTGAAGCTTTCTTT
size: -; J: TRBJ2-7; V: TRBV6-5; D: -; CDR3: CASSYGREYEQYF; DNA: TGTGCCAGCAGTTACGGCAGGGAATACGAGCAGTACTTC
size: -; J: TRBJ1-2; V: TRBV4-2; D: TRBD1; CDR3: CASSQDHVVGGDYTF; DNA: TGTGCCAGCAGCCAAGATCATGTGGTAGGGGGCGACTACACCTTC
size: once; J: TRBJ2-1; V: TRBV9; D: -; CDR3: CASAPSGSYNEQFF; DNA: TGTGCCAGCGCTCCAAGCGGGTCTTACAATGAGCAGTTCTTC
size: -; J: TRBJ2-5; V: TRBV7-6; D: TRBD2; CDR3: CASSLASGRTQETQYF; DNA: TGTGCCAGCAGCTTAGCTAGCGGGAGGACTCAAGAGACCCAGTACTTC
size: -; J: TRBJ1-2; V: TRBV19; D: TRBD1; CDR3: CASSRQGANYGYTF; DNA: TGTGCCAGTAGTCGACAGGGGGCTAACTATGGCTACACCTTC
size: -; J: TRBJ1-2; V: TRBV7-9; D: -; CDR3: CASSSAITAGADYGYTF; DNA: TGTGCCAGCAGCTCCGCAATCACGGCGGGTGCGGACTATGGCTACACCTTC
size: -; J: TRBJ2-5; V: TRBV20-1; D: TRBD2; CDR3: CSQRGLETQYF; DNA: TGCAGTCAGCGGGGGCTAGAGACCCAGTACTTC
size: -; J: TRBJ2-1; V: TRBV5-1; D: -; CDR3: CASSLVLLTGRNEQFF; DNA: TGCGCCAGCAGCTTGGTCCTACTTACAGGGCGCAATGAGCAGTTCTTC
size: -; J: TRBJ2-7; V: TRBV20-1; D: -; CDR3: CSTRLSREQYF; DNA: TGCAGCACGCGGCTTTCTCGCGAGCAGTACTTC
size: -; J: TRBJ2-6; V: TRBV5-1; D: -; CDR3: CASSLGGVSGANVLTF; DNA: TGCGCCAGCAGCTTGGGGGGGGTATCTGGGGCCAACGTCCTGACTTTC
size: few; J: TRBJ2-7; V: TRBV7-9; D: -; CDR3: CASSLGTGAYEQYF; DNA: TGTGCCAGCAGCTTAGGGACGGGGGCCTACGAGCAGTACTTC
size: once; J: TRBJ2-1; V: TRBV7-9; D: TRBD2; CDR3: CASSRGTSGYNEQFF; DNA: TGTGCCAGCAGCCGCGGGACTAGTGGCTACAATGAGCAGTTCTTC
size: -; J: TRBJ1-2; V: TRBV4-3; D: -; CDR3: CASSVRQSYGYTF; DNA: TGCGCCAGCAGCGTGCGACAGTCCTATGGCTACACCTTC
size: -; J: TRBJ1-4; V: TRBV6-5; D: -; CDR3: CASSYSGGRREKLFF; DNA: TGTGCCAGCAGTTACTCGGGCGGACGGAGGGAAAAACTGTTTTTT
size: once; J: TRBJ2-3; V: TRBV6-5; D: TRBD2; CDR3: CASSQGLAALKF; DNA: TGTGCCAGCAGTCAGGGACTAGCGGCCCTTAAGTTT
size: -; J: TRBJ2-5; V: TRBV4-2; D: TRBD2; CDR3: CASSLLARGSGGKETQYF; DNA: TGTGCCAGCAGCCTCCTCGCCCGAGGTAGCGGGGGGAAAGAGACCCAGTACTTC
size: few; J: TRBJ1-6; V: TRBV5-4; D: -; CDR3: CASSLMGGMGSPLHF; DNA: TGTGCCAGCAGCTTGATGGGAGGGATGGGTTCACCCCTCCACTTT
size: few; J: TRBJ2-5; V: TRBV5-4; D: -; CDR3: CALRRDIYQETQYF; DNA: TGTGCCCTACGCCGGGACATTTACCAAGAGACCCAGTACTTC
size: few; J: TRBJ1-2; V: TRBV7-2; D: -; CDR3: CASSYDRGRSGGYTF; DNA: TGTGCCAGCAGCTACGACCGAGGGCGCTCAGGTGGCTACACCTTC
size: -; J: TRBJ2-1; V: TRBV5-1; D: TRBD1; CDR3: CASSSAGTGGLNEQFF; DNA: TGCGCCAGCAGCTCGGCCGGGACAGGGGGCCTCAATGAGCAGTTCTTC
size: -; J: TRBJ2-5; V: TRBV9; D: TRBD1; CDR3: CASSLKDRGPETQYF; DNA: TGTGCCAGCAGCCTAAAGGACAGGGGCCCAGAGACCCAGTACTTC
size: -; J: TRBJ2-1; V: TRBV7-2; D: TRBD2; CDR3: CASSRGAGGVNEQFF; DNA: TGTGCCAGCAGCCGGGGGGCGGGGGGGGTCAATGAGCAGTTCTTC